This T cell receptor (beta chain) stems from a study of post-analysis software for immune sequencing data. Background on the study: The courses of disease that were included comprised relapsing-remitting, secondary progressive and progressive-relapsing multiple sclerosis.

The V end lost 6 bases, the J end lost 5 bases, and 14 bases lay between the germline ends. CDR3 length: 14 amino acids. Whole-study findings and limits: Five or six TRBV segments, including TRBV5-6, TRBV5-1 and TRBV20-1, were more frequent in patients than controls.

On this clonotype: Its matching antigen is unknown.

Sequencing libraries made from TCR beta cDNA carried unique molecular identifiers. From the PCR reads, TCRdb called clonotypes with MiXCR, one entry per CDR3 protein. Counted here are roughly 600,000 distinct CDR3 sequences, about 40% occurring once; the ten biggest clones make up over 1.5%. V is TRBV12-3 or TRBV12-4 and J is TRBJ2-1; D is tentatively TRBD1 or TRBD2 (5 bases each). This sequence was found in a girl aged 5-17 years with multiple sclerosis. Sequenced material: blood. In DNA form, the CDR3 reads TGTGCCAGCAGCCAAGGGACCAGAAACAATGAGCAGTTCTTC. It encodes CASSQGTRNNEQFF.